This TCR beta chain was recorded in a study of early T cells in non-severe SARS-CoV-2 infection. This clonotype occurred many times. TCRdb processed the 5' RACE reads anew with MiXCR; each CDR3 protein has one entry. Counted here are about 60,000 distinct CDR3 sequences, more than 8.5% occurring once; the ten biggest clones make up roughly a sixth. The sequencing sample was made of whole blood. The receptor was derived from an adult who was a healthcare worker with PCR-confirmed SARS-CoV-2 infection or an uninfected control (not recorded which).

The CDR3 is CASSPRTGANYGYTF. In DNA form, the CDR3 reads TGTGCCAGCAGTCCTAGGACAGGGGCCAACTATGGCTACACCTTC. The gene calls are TRBV6-6 and TRBJ1-2; TRBD1 aligns across 9 bases. Germline CDR1 is MNHNY and CDR2 is SVGAGI (reference sequence). This CDR3 has 15 residues. J gave up 2 bases and V 5 bases, and 6 bases lay outside the gene matches.